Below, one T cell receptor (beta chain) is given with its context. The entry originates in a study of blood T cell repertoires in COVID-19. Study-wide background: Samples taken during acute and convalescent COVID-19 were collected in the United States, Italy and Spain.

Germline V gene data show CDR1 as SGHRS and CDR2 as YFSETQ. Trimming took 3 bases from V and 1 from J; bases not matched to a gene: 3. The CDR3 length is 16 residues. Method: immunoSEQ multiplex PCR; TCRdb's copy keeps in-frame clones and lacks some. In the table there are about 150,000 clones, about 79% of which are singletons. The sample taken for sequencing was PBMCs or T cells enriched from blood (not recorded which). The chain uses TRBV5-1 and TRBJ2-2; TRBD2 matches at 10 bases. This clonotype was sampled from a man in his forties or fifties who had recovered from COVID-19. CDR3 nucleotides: TGCGCCAGCAGCTCCTGGACTAGCGGGAACACCGGGGAGCTGTTTTTT. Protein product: CASSSWTSGNTGELFF.